This section outlines one TCR beta chain sequence together with its context. What it binds is unknown. The data belong to a study of a mutant IDH1 vaccine in newly diagnosed glioma. Study overall: In the visit schedule, V12 fell in week 35, while V13 fell in week 47.

Trimming removed 0 bases at V and 0 bases at J, with 8 bases between. The CDR3 is 15 amino acids. Per the germline V gene, CDR1 is SGHDN and CDR2 is FVKESK. TCRdb's table, derived via immunoSEQ multiplex PCR, lists solely in-frame clones and lacks some. The sample includes just over 60,000 clones, roughly 87% of them seen just once. The time point here: week 47, end of study. Vaccination used 300 ug of mutant IDH1 20-mer peptide per dose, with topical imiquimod. This specimen was PBMCs, taken from a glioma patient whose treatment included an IDH1 peptide vaccine. This receptor was obtained from a man aged 25-40 years with glioma. J is TRBJ1-1 and V is TRBV14; D unresolved. DNA of the CDR3: TGTGCCAGCAGCCAAGATGGACGAATGAACACTGAAGCTTTCTTT. Translating it yields CASSQDGRMNTEAFF.